This entry concerns a single TCR beta chain. Sequencing was performed with immunoSEQ multiplex PCR; in TCRdb, only in-frame clones are kept and a portion is missing. Of about 260,000 clones listed, around 89% are singletons. This record belongs to a study of blood T cell repertoires in COVID-19. About the research overall: Both acute and convalescent COVID-19 samples were obtained from the United States, Italy and Spain.

Individuals aged about 18 to 100 years were recruited from approximately 24 US areas. Germline lookup yields CDR1 DFQATT and CDR2 SNEGSKA (reference sequence). Trimming stripped 3 bases from V and 0 bases from J, with 5 bases between. CDR3 length: 13 residues. This chain uses TRBV20-1 with TRBJ1-4; D is uncertain. The material sequenced was PBMCs or T cells enriched from blood (not recorded which). This clonotype originated in a man in his forties or fifties who had been exposed to COVID-19. The chain's CDR3 is CSASPATNEKLFF. CDR3 nucleotides: TGCAGTGCTAGTCCTGCAACTAATGAAAAACTGTTTTTT.